The clone carrying this TCR beta chain was counted only a few times. The antigen is not known. The data derive from a study of T-cell memory formation after mild COVID-19. Turning to the study itself: Largely, the TCR clusters proved donor specific.

CDR3 length: 15 amino acids. Unmatched junction bases numbered 9, after V lost 6 bases and J lost 6 bases. The study's findings and limits: Those CD4+ clones that contracted were mainly in CM and EM (CD8+ ones in EMRA). CD4/CD8 balance characterized clones contracting day 15 to 85, and CD4+ skew characterized later expanders.

TCRdb re-analysed the 5' RACE reads in MiXCR, keeping a single row per CDR3 protein. The sample holds 250,000 to 350,000 distinct CDR3 sequences, roughly 17% seen once. The rearrangement uses TRBV12-3 or TRBV12-4 and TRBJ1-5; TRBD1 agrees at 9 bases. This TCR came from a young man who had mild COVID-19 (a few samples of this study predate the infection). Cell type and time point are not known. The sample was PBMCs or a T cell subset sorted from them (not recorded which). The CDR3 is CASSLGQGRAQPQHF. In DNA, the CDR3 is TGTGCCAGCAGCTTGGGACAGGGACGCGCTCAGCCCCAGCATTTT.